This TCR beta chain was recovered during a study of Graves' ophthalmopathy and Graves' hyperthyroidism. The CDR3 is 15 amino acids. Trimming shortened V by 2 bases and J by 6 bases, and 16 bases separated the two germline ends. The germline gives CDR1 MNHEY, CDR2 SMNVEV (reference sequence). The sequenced template was RNA, covering the TCR beta CDR3 region. An initial RT-PCR round employing HTBI primers preceded a second-round multiplex PCR. TCRdb re-called the multiplex PCR reads with MiXCR, one entry per CDR3 protein. The table shows some 520,000 distinct CDR3 sequences, with over 13% occurring only once.

The receptor's source is a young woman with Graves' ophthalmopathy. This chain connects TRBV27 to TRBJ1-1; D is perhaps TRBD1 (5 bases). Sample: blood. The CDR3 DNA reads TGTGCCAGCAGTTTACCCGGGGGAGGGAGGGCTGAAGCTTTCTTT. Translating gives CASSLPGGGRAEAFF.